The 29 T cell receptor beta chains below all came from one sample that was sequenced in a study of OX40 agonist ivuxolimab in advanced cancers. TCRdb's table, derived via immunoSEQ multiplex PCR, lists solely in-frame clones and lacks some. The table has tens of thousands of clones, less than 90% seen once. The sequencing used CD4+ or CD8+ T cells sorted from blood, collected in a trial of the OX40 agonist ivuxolimab. These receptors were taken from an adult with an advanced solid tumor such as melanoma, head and neck, liver or kidney cancer.

The J gene is TRBJ1-2, the V gene TRBV25-1; 9 positions agree with TRBD1. CDR3 length: 14 residues. The germline gives CDR1 MGHDK, CDR2 SYGVNS. The J segment lost 8 bases and the V segment lost 3 bases, leaving 7 bases of the junction unmatched. The CDR3 DNA reads TGTGCCAGCAGTGACTACAGGGGGCGTAGAGGCTACACCTTC. Translating gives CASSDYRGRRGYTF.

The chain couples TRBV5-1 to TRBJ1-1, with TRBD1 as a possible D gene (5 bases). CDR1 and CDR2 (germline): SGHRS, YFSETQ. The CDR3 covers 15 residues. Deletions cut 3 bases from V and 0 bases from J, with 12 bases between. DNA for the CDR3: TGCGCCAGCAGCTCCCTGCAGGGAGTGAACACTGAAGCTTTCTTT. Residues: CASSSLQGVNTEAFF.

The chain joins TRBV2 to TRBJ1-3; D call uncertain. Germline assignment: CDR1 SNHLY and CDR2 FYNNEI. CDR3 length equals 16 residues. The germline V and J ends were trimmed by 0 bases and 2 bases, with 11 bases remaining between them. CDR3 residues: CASSEAAAIAGNTIYF. CDR3 bases: TGTGCCAGCAGTGAAGCGGCGGCAATAGCTGGAAACACCATATATTTT. The whole variable domain, filled in from reference TRBV2 and TRBJ1-3, reads EPEVTQTPSHQVTQMGQEVILRCVPISNHLYFYWYRQILGQKVEFLVSFYNNEISEKSEIFDDQFSVERPDGSNFTLKIRSTKLEDSAMYFCASSEAAAIAGNTIYFGEGSWLTVV.

This clone was recorded only once. This chain links TRBV7-7 with TRBJ2-2; D is perhaps TRBD1 (6 bases). The CDR3 consists of 17 residues. CDR1 is SSHAT, CDR2 FNYEAQ, per germline (reference sequence). Trimming shortened V by 5 bases and J by 2 bases, and 18 bases separated the two germline ends. The CDR3 loop reads CASSQSPRQVNTGELFF. The DNA of the CDR3 is TGTGCCAGCAGCCAAAGCCCGAGACAGGTCAACACCGGGGAGCTGTTTTTT.

This clone has just one count. V is TRBV5-1 and J is TRBJ2-1, with 13 positions matching TRBD2. CDR1 is SGHRS and CDR2 is YFSETQ in the germline V gene. Trimming cost V 1 base and J 0 bases; bases outside gene matches: 7. This CDR3 has 19 residues. The CDR3 spells CASSLITSGGASSYNEQFF. The DNA of the CDR3 is TGCGCCAGCAGCTTGATTACTAGCGGGGGGGCGAGCTCCTACAATGAGCAGTTCTTC.

The chain has TRBV11-2 and TRBJ2-1; 8 bases align to TRBD2. The CDR3 has 15 residues. With V trimmed by 1 base and J by 5 bases, 4 bases remained unmatched. From germline, CDR1 is SGHAT and CDR2 FQNNGV. The CDR3: CASSLGRGVNNEQFF. The CDR3 bases are TGTGCCAGCAGCTTAGGGCGGGGGGTAAACAATGAGCAGTTCTTC.

The chain has TRBV2 and TRBJ2-7; D may match TRBD1 or TRBD2 (5 bases each). The CDR3 spans 11 residues. V was cut by 7 bases and J by 3 bases, with 7 bases left in between. CDR1 and CDR2 from the germline V gene are SNHLY and FYNNEI. The CDR3 nucleotides are TGTGCCAGCACGGGACGCTACGAGCAGTACTTC. It is translated as CASTGRYEQYF. The full variable domain, rest sourced from reference TRBV2 and TRBJ2-7, is EPEVTQTPSHQVTQMGQEVILRCVPISNHLYFYWYRQILGQKVEFLVSFYNNEISEKSEIFDDQFSVERPDGSNFTLKIRSTKLEDSAMYFCASTGRYEQYFGPGTRLTVT.

This chain connects TRBV7-2 to TRBJ2-3, with TRBD2 identical over 11 bases. The CDR3 length is 17 residues. Trimming cost V 5 bases and J 4 bases; bases outside gene matches: 11. CDR1 is SGHTA and CDR2 is FQGNSA in the germline V gene. CDR3 region: CASSPSSGGAEADTQYF. CDR3 bases: TGTGCCAGCAGCCCCAGTAGCGGGGGGGCGGAGGCAGATACGCAGTATTTT. Together with reference TRBV7-2 and TRBJ2-3, the CDR3 gives the full variable domain: GAGVSQSPSNKVTEKGKDVELRCDPISGHTALYWYRQSLGQGLEFLIYFQGNSAPDKSGLPSDRFSAERTGGSVSTLTIQRTQQEDSAVYLCASSPSSGGAEADTQYFGPGTRLTVL.

The chain combines TRBV5-1 with TRBJ2-2; possible D gene TRBD2, 6 bases. CDR1 is SGHRS, CDR2 YFSETQ, per germline. The CDR3 has 16 amino acids. The V and J ends lost 4 bases and 2 bases respectively, with 15 bases between them. Here the CDR3 DNA reads TGCGCCAGCAGCCAGCGACTAGACGGTAACACCGGGGAGCTGTTTTTT. Its translation is CASSQRLDGNTGELFF.

This chain joins TRBV7-2 and TRBJ1-4; D call uncertain. The CDR3 is made up of 15 amino acids. Trimming took 4 bases from V and 0 from J, leaving 9 bases between them. Germline CDR1 and CDR2: SGHTA and FQGNSA. CDR3 sequence: CASSSSTTTNEKLFF. For the CDR3, the DNA is TGTGCCAGCAGCTCCTCGACGACAACTAATGAAAAACTGTTTTTT.

This clone has a single count. This chain connects TRBV18 to TRBJ1-6; the match to TRBD1 covers 11 bases. Germline CDR1 KGHSH, CDR2 LQKENI. The ends lost 2 bases at V and 8 bases at J; junction bases unmatched: 11. The CDR3 runs to 18 residues. The DNA for the CDR3 is TGTGCCAGCTCACCATTCTCCGGGACAGGGGGATCTCATTCACCCCTCCACTTT. Protein sequence: CASSPFSGTGGSHSPLHF.

The CDR3 reads CASSQAKSGTITDTQYF. CDR3 nucleotides: TGCGCCAGCAGCCAAGCTAAGTCCGGGACAATAACAGATACGCAGTATTTT. The chain carries TRBV4-1 and TRBJ2-3; TRBD1 might be the D (6 bases). Trimming left V 1 base short and J 3 bases short, with 17 bases between. The CDR3 length is 17 residues. From germline, CDR1 is MGHRA and CDR2 YSYEKL.

The chain combines TRBV9 with TRBJ1-1; D is undetermined. Germline loops: CDR1 SGDLS, CDR2 YYNGEE. The CDR3 loop spans 13 amino acids. The V gene lost 3 bases and the J gene lost 7 bases, with 13 bases spanning the gap. The CDR3 sequence is CASSEGSLGEAFF. The CDR3, as DNA: TGTGCCAGCAGCGAAGGGTCTCTGGGTGAAGCTTTCTTT.

The chain carries TRBV5-1 and TRBJ2-7; maybe TRBD1 (5 bases). CDR1 SGHRS and CDR2 YFSETQ come from the germline V gene. This CDR3 comprises 15 residues. The V and J ends lost 1 base and 4 bases respectively, with 15 bases between them. CDR3 in amino acids: CASSLRPGSLYEQYF. The CDR3 DNA reads TGCGCCAGCAGCTTGAGACCAGGGTCCTTATACGAGCAGTACTTC.

The chain recombines TRBV4-3 with TRBJ1-6; D is unresolved. Germline loops: CDR1 LGHNA, CDR2 YSLEER. The length of the CDR3 is 16 residues. With 0 bases removed from V and 10 bases from J, the gap between germline ends came to 16 bases. The CDR3 is CASSQDHGVGGSPLHF. CDR3 coding DNA: TGCGCCAGCAGCCAAGATCACGGGGTAGGTGGCTCACCCCTCCACTTT.

This chain connects TRBV2 to TRBJ2-1; D ambiguous. Per the germline V gene, CDR1 is SNHLY and CDR2 is FYNNEI. This CDR3 spans 13 amino acids. Trimming pared 7 bases from V and 2 bases from J, leaving 9 bases between. The CDR3 bases are TGTGCCAGCAATCTATCCCCCTACAATGAGCAGTTCTTC. It codes for CASNLSPYNEQFF.

The chain carries TRBV6-1 and TRBJ1-5, with a possible D match to TRBD1 (5 bases). V lost 6 bases to trimming and J lost 4 bases, with 16 bases between them. The CDR3 has 15 residues. The germline V gene encodes CDR1 MNHNS and CDR2 SASEGT. CDR3 loop: CASSTGWSGNQPQHF. The CDR3 nucleotides are TGTGCCAGCAGCACTGGGTGGTCAGGGAATCAGCCCCAGCATTTT.

This chain uses TRBV9 with TRBJ2-3; D ambiguous. There are 13 residues in the CDR3. Germline V gene sequence: CDR1 SGDLS, CDR2 YYNGEE. The V end lost 4 bases, the J end lost 6 bases, and 12 bases lay between the germline ends. CDR3 bases: TGTGCCAGCAGCAAGGACCGATATGATACGCAGTATTTT. Translating it yields CASSKDRYDTQYF.

The rearrangement joins TRBV9 to TRBJ1-3; 7 bases align to TRBD1. The CDR3 has 16 amino acids. The V and J ends lost 4 bases and 0 bases, in that order; junction bases with no gene match: 7. In germline, CDR1 is SGDLS, CDR2 YYNGEE. Here the CDR3 reads CASSPGGFDSGNTIYF. The CDR3 nucleotides are TGTGCCAGCAGCCCAGGGGGGTTCGACTCTGGAAACACCATATATTTT.

This clone was counted only a few times. The chain uses TRBV11-2 and TRBJ1-2; D is possibly TRBD1 (6 bases). The CDR3 loop spans 14 amino acids. V was trimmed by 5 bases and J by 8 bases, leaving 18 bases between them. Germline values: CDR1 SGHAT, CDR2 FQNNGV. CDR3 nucleotides: TGTGCCAGCAGCCTGCCGGGACAATATAAGGGCTACACCTTC. This gives the protein CASSLPGQYKGYTF.

This clone was detected a few times. V and J are TRBV7-2 and TRBJ1-6; D is unclear. The V end lost 2 bases, the J end lost 6 bases, and 5 bases lay between the germline ends. CDR1 SGHTA and CDR2 FQGNSA come from the germline V gene. The CDR3 spans 13 residues. CDR3 residues: CASSLRSNSPLHF. The CDR3 nucleotides are TGTGCCAGCAGCTTACGGAGTAATTCACCCCTCCACTTT.

This CDR3 reads CASSQEGRNLYEQYF. The CDR3 region has the DNA TGTGCCAGCAGCCAAGAGGGACGCAACCTCTACGAGCAGTACTTC. V is TRBV6-6 and J is TRBJ2-7, with D perhaps being TRBD1 or TRBD2 (5 bases each). CDR1 and CDR2 from the germline V gene are MNHNY and SVGAGI (reference sequence). With 6 bases removed from V and 3 bases from J, the gap between germline ends came to 18 bases. There are 15 residues in the CDR3.

The chain recombines TRBV5-1 with TRBJ2-3; no clear D gene. Germline CDR1 SGHRS, CDR2 YFSETQ. The germline V and J ends were trimmed by 4 bases and 2 bases, with 8 bases remaining between them. The CDR3 has 13 residues. CDR3 nucleotide sequence: TGCGCCAGCAGCGAGACCTTCACAGATACGCAGTATTTT. It is translated as CASSETFTDTQYF.

This chain connects TRBV7-2 to TRBJ1-2; D is perhaps TRBD1 (5 bases). CDR1 is SGHTA and CDR2 is FQGNSA in the germline V gene. V lost 8 bases and J lost 5, with 21 bases in between. This CDR3 region has 15 residues. CDR3 in DNA: TGTGCCAGCGGACCTTCGAAGGGGATGCGGTATGGCTACACCTTC. It is translated as CASGPSKGMRYGYTF.

J is TRBJ1-1 and V is TRBV19; 8 bases line up with TRBD1. From germline, CDR1 is LNHDA and CDR2 SQIVND (reference sequence). CDR3 length equals 13 residues. The ends lost 9 bases at V and 4 bases at J; junction bases unmatched: 7. This CDR3 is CASSITGGTEAFF. The CDR3 bases are TGTGCCAGCTCCATTACAGGGGGCACTGAAGCTTTCTTT.

The chain combines TRBV6-6 with TRBJ1-1, with TRBD1 matching over 7 bases. Germline CDR1 MNHNY, CDR2 SVGAGI (reference sequence). The CDR3 has 13 residues. After removal of 5 bases from V and 3 bases from J, the junction contained 3 bases not matched to a gene. Here the CDR3 reads CASSRTGYTEAFF. As DNA, the CDR3 is TGTGCCAGCAGTAGGACAGGCTACACTGAAGCTTTCTTT.

The CDR3, as DNA: TGTGCCAGCAGTCCCACGGGGATAGTCGGCTACACCTTC. Its translation: CASSPTGIVGYTF. The chain uses TRBV28 and TRBJ1-2; D not certain. V lost 5 bases and J 8 bases, leaving 15 bases between the germline ends. Germline V gene data show CDR1 as MDHEN and CDR2 as SYDVKM. The CDR3 sequence is 13 residues long.

This clone was seen only once. The V gene is TRBV19, the J gene TRBJ1-1; 12 nucleotides agree with TRBD1. Trimming cost V 4 bases and J 3 bases; bases outside gene matches: 6. The length of the CDR3 is 16 residues. CDR1 is LNHDA, CDR2 SQIVND, per germline (reference sequence). CDR3 in DNA: TGTGCCAGTAGTAGGGGACAGGGGGCGGGCGACACTGAAGCTTTCTTT. This codes for CASSRGQGAGDTEAFF.

The V and J genes are TRBV6-1 and TRBJ1-6; D uncertain. The V and J ends lost 1 base and 3 bases respectively, with 7 bases between them. This CDR3 contains 15 residues. CDR1 MNHNS and CDR2 SASEGT come from the germline V gene. CDR3: CASSEGDLYNSPLHF. For the CDR3, the DNA is TGTGCCAGCAGTGAAGGGGATCTCTATAATTCACCCCTCCACTTT.